The source of this T cell receptor beta chain is a study of blood T cell repertoires in COVID-19. Study at large: Both acute and convalescent COVID-19 samples were obtained from the United States, Italy and Spain. Sources were T cells, B-cell-depleted T cells, or PBMCs; the material itself was cDNA or gDNA.

Looked up from germline, CDR1 is LNHDA and CDR2 is SQIVND (reference sequence). The CDR3 extends over 15 amino acids. The V end lost 5 bases, the J end lost 0 bases, and 8 bases lay between the germline ends. How the authors handled the data: Estimates of nucleated cell counts were drawn from the amplification of reference gene primers. TCRdb keeps only in-frame clones here, not all; method: immunoSEQ multiplex PCR. V, J and clone size are taken as reported in that table, and D and trimming were inferred from the DNA itself. This table holds some 120,000 clones, approximately 80% found once. This clonotype originated in a human donor in a cohort sampled during active COVID-19. Specimen: peripheral blood. This chain links TRBV19 with TRBJ2-6; D is unresolved. The CDR3: CASSSSASGANVLTF. The CDR3 DNA sequence: TGTGCCAGTAGTTCCAGTGCCTCTGGGGCCAACGTCCTGACTTTC.